Listed below are T cell receptor beta chains from one sample, sequenced in a study of blood T cell repertoires in COVID-19. Sequencing used immunoSEQ multiplex PCR; TCRdb keeps in-frame clones, though not all of them. This sample has roughly 250,000 clones, with approximately 85% found just once. Specimen: PBMCs or T cells enriched from blood (not recorded which). The receptors come from a woman between 50 and 59 years old who had recovered from COVID-19. Both conserved end residues are part of each CDR3. The D gene is left open where the match is weak. Size values are once, few and many counts, or a class for expanded clones, and some rows have none.

cdr3_aa cdr3_nt d_call v_call clone_size j_call
CASRSQENTEAFF TGTGCCAGCAGATCTCAGGAAAACACTGAAGCTTTCTTT NA TRBV6-5 NA TRBJ1-1
CASSQGLRTEAFF TGTGCCAGCAGCCAAGGGTTGCGCACTGAAGCTTTCTTT NA TRBV14 NA TRBJ1-1
CASSVGGIDTGELFF TGTGCCAGCAGCGTAGGCGGCATCGACACCGGGGAGCTGTTTTTT NA TRBV9 once TRBJ2-2
CASSLGTASYEQYF TGTGCCAGCAGCCTGGGGACAGCCTCCTACGAGCAGTACTTC TRBD1 TRBV9 NA TRBJ2-7
CASSPQGSGSLGYGYTF TGTGCCAGCAGCCCCCAAGGATCGGGGTCATTAGGCTATGGCTACACCTTC NA TRBV9 NA TRBJ1-2
CASSLVGQFYGYTF TGCGCCAGCAGCTTGGTGGGACAGTTCTATGGCTACACCTTC TRBD1 TRBV5-1 NA TRBJ1-2
CASSQEREGYEQYF TGTGCCAGCAGCCAGGAGCGGGAGGGCTACGAGCAGTACTTC TRBD2 TRBV4-2 NA TRBJ2-7
CASSIRSSGGYEQYF TGTGCCAGTAGTATAAGGTCTAGCGGAGGCTACGAGCAGTACTTC TRBD2 TRBV19 NA TRBJ2-7
CASRSGTANTEAFF TGCGCCAGCAGATCCGGGACAGCGAACACTGAAGCTTTCTTT TRBD1 TRBV5-1 NA TRBJ1-1
CASSYSGTGGSYTF TGTGCCAGCAGTTACTCCGGGACAGGGGGAAGCTACACCTTC TRBD1 TRBV6-5 NA TRBJ1-2
CASRQQGIYGYTF TGTGCCAGCAGACAACAGGGGATCTATGGCTACACCTTC TRBD1 TRBV2 few TRBJ1-2
CASSPALRNTEAFF TGTGCCAGCAGCCCCGCCTTGAGGAACACTGAAGCTTTCTTT NA TRBV9 NA TRBJ1-1
CASSQEPGRYSYGYTF TGTGCCAGCAGCCAAGAACCAGGGAGGTATTCATATGGCTACACCTTC NA TRBV4-2 NA TRBJ1-2
CASSQGQVGDNEQFF TGTGCCAGCAGCCAAGGACAGGTGGGGGACAATGAGCAGTTCTTC NA TRBV4-2 NA TRBJ2-1
CASSPDWRENEQFF TGTGCCAGCAGTCCCGACTGGCGGGAGAATGAGCAGTTCTTC TRBD2 TRBV28 NA TRBJ2-1
CASSLGRGSEEQYF TGTGCCAGCAGCTTAGGGAGGGGCTCGGAAGAGCAGTACTTC NA TRBV7-9 few TRBJ2-7
CASRSHSWGHQTGNTIYF TGTGCCAGCAGGAGTCATTCCTGGGGGCACCAGACTGGAAACACCATATATTTT NA TRBV28 NA TRBJ1-3
CATSDPSEAYTSGANVLTF TGTGCCACCAGTGACCCTTCGGAGGCATATACCTCTGGGGCCAACGTCCTGACTTTC NA TRBV24-1 once TRBJ2-6
CASSAGEVGQPQHF TGTGCCAGCAGTGCTGGGGAGGTGGGGCAGCCCCAGCATTTT NA TRBV2 NA TRBJ1-5
CSASGDSLGGPQHF TGCAGTGCTAGTGGGGACAGCCTAGGAGGGCCCCAGCATTTT TRBD1 TRBV20-1 NA TRBJ1-5
CASSRDRRNSPLHF TGCGCCAGCAGCCGGGACAGGAGGAATTCACCCCTCCACTTT TRBD1 TRBV4-1 NA TRBJ1-6
CASSSKPGERTEAFF TGTGCCAGCAGCTCAAAGCCAGGGGAGAGAACTGAAGCTTTCTTT NA TRBV9 NA TRBJ1-1
CASSRTGEMNTEAFF TGTGCCAGCTCACGAACAGGGGAAATGAACACTGAAGCTTTCTTT TRBD1 TRBV18 NA TRBJ1-1
CASSDGSGSYEQYF TGTGCCAGCAGTGACGGTAGCGGGAGTTACGAGCAGTACTTC TRBD2 TRBV2 NA TRBJ2-7
CASSPQGIGQPQHF TGTGCCAGCTCACCGCAGGGTATCGGTCAGCCCCAGCATTTT NA TRBV18 NA TRBJ1-5
CASSPDRGLSRGYTF TGTGCCAGCAGTCCTGACAGGGGGCTATCGCGTGGCTACACCTTC TRBD1 TRBV6-6 NA TRBJ1-2
CASDGGRWEQYF TGTGCCTCCGACGGCGGGAGGTGGGAGCAGTACTTC TRBD2 TRBV30 NA TRBJ2-7
CASSRGQSSTDTQYF TGTGCCAGCAGCCGAGGACAGTCTAGCACAGATACGCAGTATTTT NA TRBV11-3 once TRBJ2-3
CASSPEGVSTDTQYF TGTGCCAGCAGCCCGGAGGGAGTCAGCACAGATACGCAGTATTTT NA TRBV5-5 NA TRBJ2-3
CASSQGLTGQTYEQYF TGTGCCAGCAGCCAGGGCCTCACGGGACAGACCTACGAGCAGTACTTC TRBD1 TRBV4-2 NA TRBJ2-7
CASSHDPTSAYEQYF TGTGCCAGCAGCCACGACCCGACTTCCGCCTACGAGCAGTACTTC NA TRBV6-5 NA TRBJ2-7
CASTKRNEQFF TGTGCCAGCACCAAGAGGAATGAGCAGTTCTTC NA TRBV6-5 NA TRBJ2-1
CASSHVTSSYNEQFF TGTGCCAGCAGCCACGTAACTAGCTCCTACAATGAGCAGTTCTTC NA TRBV14 NA TRBJ2-1
CASRGPGQGAREQYF TGTGCCAGCAGGGGCCCGGGACAGGGAGCCCGCGAGCAGTACTTC TRBD1 TRBV6-5 NA TRBJ2-7
CASSSGMDPNIQYF TGTGCCAGCAGCAGCGGGATGGACCCAAACATTCAGTACTTC TRBD2 TRBV4-2 NA TRBJ2-4
CASSESRVAPEKLFF TGCGCCAGCAGTGAGTCGCGGGTGGCCCCTGAAAAACTGTTTTTT NA TRBV10-2 NA TRBJ1-4
CASSPGGAANQPQHF TGTGCCAGCAGCCCGGGGGGGGCAGCCAATCAGCCCCAGCATTTT NA TRBV9 NA TRBJ1-5
CASSLGHSGRDTQYF TGTGCCAGCAGTTTAGGGCATAGCGGGAGGGATACGCAGTATTTT TRBD2 TRBV28 NA TRBJ2-3